A single sample is the source of the 21 T cell receptor beta chains below, sequenced in a study of blood T cell repertoires in COVID-19. The data were produced by immunoSEQ multiplex PCR, yet TCRdb's version contains in-frame clones alone and is incomplete. The sample shows roughly 180,000 clones, approximately 85% of them seen only once. The specimen sequenced was peripheral blood. These receptors all come from a man in his fifties or sixties who had recovered from COVID-19.

This sequence joins TRBV3-1 (or the pseudogene TRBV3-2) and TRBJ2-1; TRBD1 is a possible D gene (6 bases). Germline assignment: CDR1 LGHDT and CDR2 YNNKEL (reference sequence). The length of the CDR3 is 16 residues. Between the trimmed V and J ends, which lost 7 bases and 0 bases, there was a span of 16 bases. CDR3 sequence: CASTSRGISSYNEQFF. The CDR3 DNA sequence: TGTGCCAGCACCTCTAGGGGGATAAGCTCCTACAATGAGCAGTTCTTC.

The V gene is TRBV2, the J gene TRBJ1-5; D remains ambiguous. Per the germline V gene, CDR1 is SNHLY and CDR2 is FYNNEI. This CDR3 comprises 13 residues. V was trimmed by 7 bases and J by 0 bases, leaving 7 bases between them. CDR3 sequence reads: CASTRVSNQPQHF. The CDR3 bases are TGTGCCAGCACTCGGGTTAGCAATCAGCCCCAGCATTTT.

The V call is TRBV7-2, the J call TRBJ2-3; a weak D match, TRBD1 (5 bases). The CDR3 is 14 amino acids. Germline V gene lookup returns CDR1 SGHTA and CDR2 FQGNSA. Trimming left V 5 bases short and J 3 bases short, with 12 bases between. This CDR3 reads CASSRLGHTDTQYF. In DNA form, the CDR3 reads TGTGCCAGCAGCCGGCTCGGACATACAGATACGCAGTATTTT. The full variable domain, its missing parts supplied by reference TRBV7-2 and TRBJ2-3, is GAGVSQSPSNKVTEKGKDVELRCDPISGHTALYWYRQSLGQGLEFLIYFQGNSAPDKSGLPSDRFSAERTGGSVSTLTIQRTQQEDSAVYLCASSRLGHTDTQYFGPGTRLTVL.

The J gene is TRBJ1-1, the V gene TRBV6-5, with 9 bases fitting TRBD1. This CDR3 is built from 14 residues. The germline CDR1 and CDR2 sequences are MNHEY and SVGAGI. The V and J ends lost 6 bases and 3 bases, in that order; junction bases with no gene match: 5. The CDR3 protein is CASSNGDRDTEAFF. The DNA for the CDR3 is TGTGCCAGCAGCAACGGGGACAGGGACACTGAAGCTTTCTTT.

The V and J genes are TRBV11-2 and TRBJ1-6; TRBD1 aligns across 9 bases. This CDR3 comprises 13 residues. Trimming removed 8 bases from V and 7 bases from J; junction bases left unmatched: 3. Germline assignment: CDR1 SGHAT and CDR2 FQNNGV. The CDR3 coding sequence is TGTGCCAGCGGGACAGGGAGGAATTCACCCCTCCACTTT. This encodes CASGTGRNSPLHF.

The gene calls are TRBV10-1 and TRBJ2-3, with 10 bases lining up with TRBD2. The CDR3 totals 15 residues. Per germline, CDR1 WNHNN and CDR2 SYGVQD (reference sequence). Germline trimming cut 3 bases from V and 5 bases from J; bases unmatched to any gene: 5. CDR3 residues: CASSDRTSGGDTQYF. CDR3 DNA sequence: TGCGCCAGCAGTGATAGGACTAGCGGAGGAGATACGCAGTATTTT.

The rearrangement uses TRBV7-2 and TRBJ1-1, with 9 bases identical to TRBD1. The germline CDR1 and CDR2 sequences are SGHTA and FQGNSA. The ends lost 5 bases at V and 0 bases at J; junction bases unmatched: 10. The CDR3 is 17 residues long. Here the CDR3 reads CASSQLPGTGMNTEAFF. In DNA, the CDR3 is TGTGCCAGCAGCCAACTCCCCGGGACAGGGATGAACACTGAAGCTTTCTTT.

In this sample, this clone turned up many times. CDR3 residues: CSVGQLNQPQHF. The DNA of the CDR3 is TGCAGCGTTGGACAGCTTAATCAGCCCCAGCATTTT. J is TRBJ1-5 and V is TRBV29-1; D perhaps matches TRBD1 (5 bases). Deletions cut 4 bases from V and 4 bases from J, with 8 bases between. Germline CDR1 SQVTM, CDR2 ANQGSEA. The CDR3 loop spans 12 amino acids.

V gene TRBV7-2 combines with J gene TRBJ1-1; possibly TRBD1 for D (5 bases). Germline V CDR1 and CDR2: SGHTA, FQGNSA. Trimming pared 4 bases from V and 5 bases from J, leaving 11 bases between. CDR3 length equals 13 residues. Written as DNA, the CDR3 is TGTGCCAGCAGCTCCACAGGATTGACTGAAGCTTTCTTT. This gives the protein CASSSTGLTEAFF.

The rearrangement joins TRBV14 to TRBJ2-7; weak D call: TRBD2 (6 bases). The CDR3 consists of 12 residues. V lost 2 bases to trimming and J lost 8 bases, with 10 bases between them. CDR1 is SGHDN and CDR2 is FVKESK in the germline V gene. The CDR3 DNA is TGTGCCAGCAGCCAATGGGGGAGGAAGCAGTACTTC. Its protein product is CASSQWGRKQYF.

The chain is built from TRBV5-6 and TRBJ2-7, with TRBD2 as a possible D gene (6 bases). The germline gives CDR1 SGHDT, CDR2 YYEEEE. This CDR3 is built from 16 residues. Trimming took 0 bases from V and 0 from J, leaving 13 bases between them. The CDR3 DNA follows: TGTGCCAGCAGCTTGGCCTACGGGAGCCCCTCCTACGAGCAGTACTTC. Protein: CASSLAYGSPSYEQYF.

This clone was observed a single time. The gene calls are TRBV18 and TRBJ2-7; D call uncertain. Trimming cost V 2 bases and J 3 bases, with 8 bases left between them. CDR1 and CDR2 from the germline V gene are KGHSH and LQKENI. The CDR3 is 13 residues long. CDR3 amino acids: CASSPGSLYEQYF. Here the CDR3 DNA reads TGTGCCAGCTCACCAGGCTCCCTCTACGAGCAGTACTTC.

This sequence joins TRBV7-3 and TRBJ2-5; D is ambiguous. CDR1 is SGHTA, CDR2 FQGTGA, per germline. This CDR3 is 13 amino acids long. Between the trimmed V and J ends, which lost 5 bases and 5 bases, there was a span of 12 bases. For the CDR3, the DNA is TGTGCCAGCAGCCCCTCGTTTCGGGAGACCCAGTACTTC. It is translated as CASSPSFRETQYF.

The rearrangement links TRBV7-8 to TRBJ1-1; tentatively, D is TRBD1 (6 bases). The CDR3 loop spans 15 amino acids. Deletions cut 5 bases from V and 0 bases from J, with 13 bases between. The V gene's germline CDR1 is SGHVS and CDR2 FQNEAQ. The DNA for the CDR3 is TGTGCCAGCAGCCCACAGGGCCTAATGAACACTGAAGCTTTCTTT. This translates into CASSPQGLMNTEAFF.

This chain links TRBV7-2 with TRBJ2-5, with D possibly matching TRBD2 (5 bases). Trimming left V 5 bases short and J 2 bases short, with 15 bases between. Germline V gene data show CDR1 as SGHTA and CDR2 as FQGNSA. This CDR3 is built from 15 residues. CDR3 DNA: TGTGCCAGCAGCCACCTAGAGAGGAGGCAAGAGACCCAGTACTTC. Protein sequence: CASSHLERRQETQYF.

The chain recombines TRBV18 with TRBJ2-7, with 8 bases lining up with TRBD1. The CDR3 covers 18 residues. The germline V gene has CDR1 KGHSH and CDR2 LQKENI. V was clipped by 2 bases and J by 1 base; unmatched bases: 13. The CDR3 DNA sequence: TGTGCCAGCTCACCAAATCGGATCCCGACAGGGGAGTCCTACGAGCAGTACTTC. Amino acids: CASSPNRIPTGESYEQYF. Based on the CDR3 plus reference TRBV18 and TRBJ2-7, the full variable domain is NAGVMQNPRHLVRRRGQEARLRCSPMKGHSHVYWYRQLPEEGLKFMVYLQKENIIDESGMPKERFSAEFPKEGPSILRIQQVVRGDSAAYFCASSPNRIPTGESYEQYFGPGTRLTVT.

V is TRBV15 and J is TRBJ1-6; the match to TRBD1 covers 8 bases. This CDR3 has 14 residues. Losses at the gene ends were 0 bases for V and 10 bases for J; bases not matched to a gene: 2. Germline assignment: CDR1 LNHNV and CDR2 YYDKDF (reference sequence). The CDR3 bases are TGTGCCACCAGCAGAGAAACAGGGGGATCACCCCTCCACTTT. It is translated as CATSRETGGSPLHF.

The chain combines TRBV7-9 with TRBJ2-4; D is ambiguous. Looked up from germline, CDR1 is SEHNR and CDR2 is FQNEAQ (reference sequence). Trimming stripped 5 bases from V and 6 bases from J, with 14 bases between. The CDR3 extends over 14 amino acids. The CDR3 is CASSPEATLNIQYF. DNA for the CDR3: TGTGCCAGCAGCCCAGAGGCCACCTTAAACATTCAGTACTTC.

This chain uses TRBV20-1 with TRBJ2-5; D is undetermined. This CDR3 has 11 amino acids. From germline, CDR1 is DFQATT and CDR2 SNEGSKA (reference sequence). The CDR3 nucleotides are TGCACCACGTACAGCCAAGAGACCCAGTACTTC. Encoded protein: CTTYSQETQYF.

This chain links TRBV6-2 or TRBV6-3 with TRBJ2-5, with 7 nucleotides matching TRBD1. The CDR3 sequence is 16 residues long. V lost 2 bases to trimming and J lost 5 bases; unmatched junction nucleotides: 11. Germline V CDR1 and CDR2: MNHEY, SVGEGT. CDR3 nucleotides: TGTGCCAGCAGTTACGCCGGGACAGCTCCTCGGGAGACCCAGTACTTC. This sequence encodes CASSYAGTAPRETQYF.

The chain recombines TRBV29-1 with TRBJ1-2, with a possible D match to TRBD1 (6 bases). The V end lost 0 bases, the J end lost 7 bases, and 15 bases lay between the germline ends. The CDR3 totals 14 residues. CDR1 SQVTM and CDR2 ANQGSEA come from the germline V gene. The CDR3 nucleotides read TGCAGCGTTGAAGAACATAATAACAGGGTTGGCTACACCTTC. It translates to CSVEEHNNRVGYTF.